These 26 T cell receptor beta chains came from one sample sequenced in a study of T-cell memory formation after mild COVID-19. TCRdb ran MiXCR on the 5' RACE reads and lists one entry per CDR3 protein. The data show more than 450,000 distinct CDR3 sequences, with 15% to 20% seen just once and 9.5% to 15% held by the top ten. Input material: PBMCs or a T cell subset sorted from them (not recorded which). These receptors were obtained from an adult woman who had mild COVID-19 (a few samples of this study predate the infection). Cell type and time point are not known.

The gene calls are TRBV7-2 and TRBJ1-2, with TRBD1 matching over 9 bases. Germline-derived CDR1 and CDR2 are SGHTA and FQGNSA. Trimming removed 1 base from V and 4 bases from J; junction bases left unmatched: 4. The CDR3 is made up of 15 amino acids. The CDR3 spells CASSLGDRVAYGYTF. The CDR3 DNA reads as TGTGCCAGCAGCTTAGGGGACAGGGTGGCCTATGGCTACACCTTC.

V gene TRBV6-1 combines with J gene TRBJ2-7; 7 bases map to TRBD2. The germline CDR1 and CDR2 sequences are MNHNS and SASEGT. The junction had 7 bases not matched to a gene; V was cut back by 3 bases and J by 2 bases. This CDR3 region has 15 residues. CDR3 in DNA: TGTGCCAGCAGTGACGTCCAGCGGGGACCCTACGAGCAGTACTTC. Translated, it gives CASSDVQRGPYEQYF.

Of note for this clonotype: Compared with germline, one end of the junction differs, possibly owing to a read error. This sequence joins TRBV4-1 and TRBJ1-1, with a tentative D call TRBD1 (5 bases). Germline loops: CDR1 MGHRA, CDR2 YSYEKL. This CDR3 has 14 amino acids. The DNA for the CDR3 is TGCGCCAGAAGCCAACCAGGGTGGACCACTGAAGCTTTCTTT. The encoded protein is CARSQPGWTTEAFF.

This chain joins TRBV19 and TRBJ2-6; D gene ambiguous. The germline V and J ends were trimmed by 3 bases and 0 bases, with 6 bases remaining between them. Germline V gene data show CDR1 as LNHDA and CDR2 as SQIVND (reference sequence). The CDR3 is 15 residues long. CDR3 in amino acids: CASSMDGSGANVLTF. The CDR3 coding sequence is TGTGCCAGTAGTATGGACGGCTCTGGGGCCAACGTCCTGACTTTC.

A note on this clonotype: Sequence at one end of the junction differs from germline and may be a read error. The rearrangement joins TRBV9 to TRBJ2-2, with D unclear. Germline CDR1 reads SGDLS; CDR2 reads YYNGEE. The CDR3 contains 16 residues. In nucleotides, the CDR3 is TGTGACAGCAGCGTTTTAATCAGGCTTTACACCGGGGAGCTGTTTTTT. It translates to CDSSVLIRLYTGELFF.

The chain links TRBV5-1 to TRBJ1-2, with 9 bases identical to TRBD1. The CDR3 sequence is 13 residues long. Per germline, CDR1 SGHRS and CDR2 YFSETQ. Trimming at V came to 3 bases and at J to 10 bases, leaving 7 bases not matched to a gene. CDR3 loop: CASSYFGTGNYTF. The DNA for the CDR3 is TGCGCCAGCAGCTACTTCGGGACAGGGAACTACACCTTC.

The chain uses TRBV29-1 and TRBJ2-7; 14 nucleotides align to TRBD2. J was trimmed by 4 bases and V by 6 bases; bases with no gene match: 8. This CDR3 has 15 amino acids. Germline loops: CDR1 SQVTM, CDR2 ANQGSEA. The DNA of the CDR3 is TGCAGCGTGGGGACTAGCGGGAGAACGCCTTACGAGCAGTACTTC. Encoded protein: CSVGTSGRTPYEQYF.

This clonotype has more than one count but fewer than ten. The CDR3 reads CASSLDTGGYGYTF. The CDR3 DNA is TGCGCCAGCAGCTTGGATACAGGGGGGTATGGCTACACCTTC. The chain is built from TRBV5-1 and TRBJ1-2, with TRBD1 matching 8 bases. The germline V gene has CDR1 SGHRS and CDR2 YFSETQ. V gave up 0 bases and J gave up 5 bases; unmatched junction bases: 3. This CDR3 is built from 14 residues.

The CDR3 loop is CASSGEMQPQHF. CDR3 sequence (DNA): TGTGCCAGCAGCGGTGAAATGCAGCCCCAGCATTTT. The chain combines TRBV7-2 with TRBJ1-5, with D hard to call. This CDR3 comprises 12 residues. V lost 5 bases to trimming and J lost 7 bases, with 9 bases between them. CDR1 is SGHTA, CDR2 FQGNSA, per germline.

Only a few counts were recorded for this clonotype. The chain has TRBV6-1 and TRBJ2-3; 11 positions match TRBD2. The CDR3 covers 15 residues. Germline-derived CDR1 and CDR2 are MNHNS and SASEGT. Germline trimming cut 8 bases from V and 5 bases from J; bases unmatched to any gene: 9. CDR3 nucleotide sequence: TGTGCCAGCCTCCGACTAGCGGGGTCCTTAGATACGCAGTATTTT. Its protein product is CASLRLAGSLDTQYF.

The J gene is TRBJ2-5, the V gene TRBV11-3, with a tentative D call TRBD1 (6 bases). The germline V and J ends were trimmed by 6 bases and 1 base, with 18 bases remaining between them. The CDR3 has 16 residues. Germline V CDR1 and CDR2: SGHNT, YENEEA. The CDR3 nucleotides are TGTGCCAGCAGTCCTTGGCAGGCAGGGGCCCAAGAGACCCAGTACTTC. Translating gives CASSPWQAGAQETQYF.

The chain carries TRBV25-1 and TRBJ1-1, with D unclear. This CDR3 has 14 amino acids. CDR1 is MGHDK and CDR2 is SYGVNS in the germline V gene. Trimming shortened V by 6 bases and J by 0 bases, and 11 bases separated the two germline ends. The CDR3 protein is CASSDPLLNTEAFF. CDR3 in DNA: TGTGCCAGCAGCGACCCGCTCTTGAACACTGAAGCTTTCTTT.

The sample holds a few counts of this clonotype. The DNA of the CDR3 is TGTGCCAGCAGGTCCGGGACTAGCGGGGCATTGGAGCAGTTCTTC. This codes for CASRSGTSGALEQFF. The chain uses TRBV12-3 or TRBV12-4 and TRBJ2-1; 13 nucleotides align to TRBD2. This CDR3 region has 15 residues. V trimming: 6 bases; J trimming: 10 bases; junction bases outside the gene matches: 9.

In its sample, this clonotype was seen a few times. The chain joins TRBV7-6 to TRBJ1-1; 10 bases map to TRBD1. CDR1 is SGHVS, CDR2 FNYEAQ, per germline. The CDR3 sequence is 15 residues long. The ends lost 3 bases at V and 5 bases at J; junction bases unmatched: 6. CDR3 nucleotides: TGTGCCAGCAGCTTTGATGACAGGGGGCGGACTGAAGCTTTCTTT. This translates into CASSFDDRGRTEAFF.

In this sample, this clonotype turned up a few times. This rearrangement joins TRBV10-2 to TRBJ2-7; D may be TRBD2 (6 bases). CDR3 length: 14 residues. Germline V gene lookup returns CDR1 WSHSY and CDR2 SAAADI. V was trimmed by 0 bases and J by 2 bases, leaving 8 bases between them. The CDR3 bases are TGCGCCAGCAGTGAGTCTAGCGGAACCTACGAGCAGTACTTC. As protein: CASSESSGTYEQYF.

This clonotype was seen only a few times. The chain couples TRBV12-5 to TRBJ2-7; 9 bases are shared with TRBD1. The V and J ends lost 1 base and 6 bases, in that order; junction bases with no gene match: 16. The CDR3 spans 18 residues. From germline, CDR1 is LGHNT and CDR2 FRNRAP. The DNA for the CDR3 is TGTGCTAGTGGTTTGGCCACATCCCTCGGGACAGGGAACATCGAGCAGTACTTC. This codes for CASGLATSLGTGNIEQYF.

In its sample, this clonotype was seen a few times. The chain employs TRBV20-1 and TRBJ1-4, with 7 bases that match TRBD1. Germline V CDR1 and CDR2: DFQATT, SNEGSKA (reference sequence). The ends lost 6 bases at V and 7 bases at J; junction bases unmatched: 8. The CDR3 runs to 13 residues. The CDR3: CSASTGVIEKLFF. CDR3 nucleotides: TGCAGTGCAAGCACAGGGGTAATTGAAAAACTGTTTTTT.

This chain connects TRBV14 to TRBJ2-7, with 7 bases lining up with TRBD2. Losses at the gene ends were 0 bases for V and 4 bases for J; bases not matched to a gene: 6. The CDR3 is made up of 15 amino acids. Germline V gene data show CDR1 as SGHDN and CDR2 as FVKESK. CDR3: CASSQDLASGYEQYF. CDR3 sequence (DNA): TGTGCCAGCAGCCAAGATCTTGCTAGCGGTTACGAGCAGTACTTC. The full variable domain, completed using reference TRBV14 and TRBJ2-7, is EAGVTQFPSHSVIEKGQTVTLRCDPISGHDNLYWYRRVMGKEIKFLLHFVKESKQDESGMPNNRFLAERTGGTYSTLKVQPAELEDSGVYFCASSQDLASGYEQYFGPGTRLTVT.

This clonotype has just a few counts. This sequence joins TRBV12-3 or TRBV12-4 and TRBJ2-1, with D maybe TRBD2 (6 bases). V was trimmed by 5 bases and J by 10 bases, leaving 21 bases between them. This CDR3 is built from 15 residues. CDR3 protein: CASSTHAGLSWEQFF. DNA for the CDR3: TGTGCCAGCAGTACCCACGCGGGGCTATCGTGGGAGCAGTTCTTC.

This clonotype was counted only a few times. This sequence joins TRBV12-3 or TRBV12-4 and TRBJ2-5; D is possibly TRBD1 (5 bases). CDR3 length: 12 residues. V was shortened by 7 bases and J by 2 bases, with 8 bases between the two germline ends. CDR3 in DNA: TGTGCCAGCAAGACAGAACAAGAGACCCAGTACTTC. Its protein product is CASKTEQETQYF.

This clonotype was seen only a few times. The chain is built from TRBV7-9 and TRBJ2-7; 7 nucleotides match TRBD1. Germline-derived CDR1 and CDR2 are SEHNR and FQNEAQ (reference sequence). With 5 bases clipped from V and 6 bases from J, the junction kept 4 bases outside the gene matches. The length of the CDR3 is 12 residues. CDR3 nucleotides: TGTGCCAGCAGCCCCGACAGGGTCGAGCAGTACTTC. It yields the protein CASSPDRVEQYF.

This clonotype turned up a few times. The chain couples TRBV20-1 to TRBJ2-4; D not resolved. Trimming shortened V by 6 bases and J by 3 bases, and 3 bases separated the two germline ends. The CDR3 has 10 residues. The germline V gene encodes CDR1 DFQATT and CDR2 SNEGSKA (reference sequence). CDR3 residues: CSAHKNIQYF. The CDR3, as DNA: TGCAGTGCCCACAAAAACATTCAGTACTTC.

This clonotype showed up just a few times. This chain uses TRBV5-1 with TRBJ2-3; D possibly matches TRBD1 or TRBD2 (5 bases each). The V end lost 5 bases, the J end lost 0 bases, and 16 bases lay between the germline ends. Germline V gives CDR1 SGHRS, CDR2 YFSETQ. CDR3 length equals 16 residues. The CDR3 sequence is CASRPFVGGSTDTQYF. CDR3 nucleotide sequence: TGCGCCAGCAGACCGTTCGTTGGGGGAAGCACAGATACGCAGTATTTT.

V is TRBV5-1 and J is TRBJ1-3; unclear D gene. The ends were cut back, 0 bases at V and 1 base at J, with 8 bases in the middle. Germline lookup yields CDR1 SGHRS and CDR2 YFSETQ. This CDR3 region has 15 residues. CDR3 nucleotides: TGCGCCAGCAGCTTGGAGTCAAGATCTGGAAACACCATATATTTT. It specifies CASSLESRSGNTIYF. Based on the CDR3 plus reference TRBV5-1 and TRBJ1-3, the full variable domain is KAGVTQTPRYLIKTRGQQVTLSCSPISGHRSVSWYQQTPGQGLQFLFEYFSETQRNKGNFPGRFSGRQFSNSRSEMNVSTLELGDSALYLCASSLESRSGNTIYFGEGSWLTVV.

The chain recombines TRBV7-2 with TRBJ1-1, with 9 bases identical to TRBD1. V lost 5 bases to trimming and J lost 2 bases; unmatched junction nucleotides: 9. The germline V gene encodes CDR1 SGHTA and CDR2 FQGNSA. The CDR3 is 16 residues long. CDR3 protein: CASSNQPGQGNTEAFF. DNA of the CDR3: TGTGCCAGCAGCAATCAGCCGGGACAGGGAAACACTGAAGCTTTCTTT.

The chain couples TRBV5-4 to TRBJ2-3, with D perhaps given as TRBD1 or TRBD2 (5 bases each). Germline-derived CDR1 and CDR2 are SGHNT and YYREEE (reference sequence). The CDR3 is made up of 15 amino acids. V dropped 6 bases and J dropped 3 bases, with 17 bases sitting between them. CDR3 in amino acids: CASNSGPSETDTQYF. The DNA of the CDR3 is TGTGCCAGCAACTCGGGACCTTCAGAGACAGATACGCAGTATTTT.